This T cell receptor beta chain was sequenced for a study of identical twins' blood T cells. V lost 8 bases to trimming and J lost 0 bases; unmatched junction nucleotides: 4. The CDR3 is 14 residues long. The germline CDR1 and CDR2 sequences are ENHRY and SYGVKD. TCRdb redid the calling of the 5' RACE reads with MiXCR, one entry per CDR3 protein. The sample has 350,000 to 450,000 distinct CDR3 sequences; 28% are singletons. The sequence came from a woman aged 18-55 years in good health. The chain has TRBV10-3 and TRBJ2-7, with TRBD2 matching over 10 bases. Sequenced material: PBMCs. CDR3 loop: CAIGLAERSYEQYF. The CDR3 coding sequence is TGTGCCATCGGACTAGCGGAACGCTCCTACGAGCAGTACTTC.